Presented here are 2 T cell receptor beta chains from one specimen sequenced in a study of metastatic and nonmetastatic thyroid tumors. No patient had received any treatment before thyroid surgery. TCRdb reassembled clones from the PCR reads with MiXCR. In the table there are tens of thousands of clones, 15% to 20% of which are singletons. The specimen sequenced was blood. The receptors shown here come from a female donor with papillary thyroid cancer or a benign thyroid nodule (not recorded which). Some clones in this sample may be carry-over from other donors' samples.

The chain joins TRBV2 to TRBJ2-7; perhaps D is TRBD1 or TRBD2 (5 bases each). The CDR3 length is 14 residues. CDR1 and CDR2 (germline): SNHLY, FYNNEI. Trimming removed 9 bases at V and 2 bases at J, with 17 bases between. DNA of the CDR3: TGTGCCAGACGTTTTCGAGGGGTTCCCTACGAGCAGTACTTC. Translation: CARRFRGVPYEQYF.

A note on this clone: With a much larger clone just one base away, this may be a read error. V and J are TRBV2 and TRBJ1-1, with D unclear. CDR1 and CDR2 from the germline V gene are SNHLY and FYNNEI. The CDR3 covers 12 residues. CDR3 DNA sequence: TGTTCCAGCAGTGAATGGGGCACTGAAGCTTTCTTT. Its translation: CSSSEWGTEAFF. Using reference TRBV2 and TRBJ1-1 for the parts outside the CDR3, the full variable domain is EPEVTQTPSHQVTQMGQEVILRCVPISNHLYFYWYRQILGQKVEFLVSFYNNEISEKSEIFDDQFSVERPDGSNFTLKIRSTKLEDSAMYFCSSSEWGTEAFFGQGTRLTVV.